Included here is one T cell receptor beta chain sequence, with context. The antigen remains undetermined. The CDR3 contains 20 residues. V shed 1 base, J shed 0 bases, and the junction held 11 bases outside the gene matches. Per germline, CDR1 SGHAT and CDR2 FQNNGV. This sample stems from a study of T cell repertoires in cytomegalovirus infection. Turning to the study itself: CMV infection together with matching HLA type was indicated by public TCR beta signatures.

Study-wide results and limits: Ex vivo responses were dominated by HLA-C-restricted CMV-specific TCR beta clonotypes. The cumulative frequency of public TCR beta families identified carriers of CMV plus the relevant HLA.

MiXCR was run by TCRdb on the reads, yielding one entry per CDR3 protein. The data contain roughly 200,000 distinct CDR3 sequences, roughly two fifths of them singletons. This TCR derives from a human donor in good health (CMV status not recorded). Some clones in this sample may be carry-over from other donors' samples. The rearrangement joins TRBV11-2 to TRBJ2-1; TRBD1 agrees at 11 bases. The starting material was CD8+ T cells from cultured PBMCs, obtained from culture after CMV antigen stimulation. The CDR3 loop reads CASSLVYPGQGVLSYNEQFF. The DNA of the CDR3 is TGTGCCAGCAGCTTAGTGTATCCGGGACAGGGGGTCCTCTCCTACAATGAGCAGTTCTTC.